This T cell receptor (beta chain) was sequenced in a study of Ad26.COV2.S vaccination and SARS-CoV-2 variants. Profiling relied on immunoSEQ multiplex PCR, and the TCRdb table lists in-frame clones only, not all of them. Seen here are some 250,000 clones, 88% observed once, and the top ten hold around 10%. Described treatment: about 20 received Ad26.COV2.S at low or high dose, single or two shots; five or six received placebo; per-sample allocation not given. After the first vaccine or placebo injection, samples were drawn on day 63. Trimming removed 0 bases at V and 0 bases at J, with 6 bases between. This CDR3 comprises 15 residues. Germline assignment: CDR1 MNHEY and CDR2 SVGAGI.

The chain uses TRBV6-5 and TRBJ1-3, with no clear D. The TCR originated in a person aged 18 to 59 who received the Ad26.COV2.S COVID-19 vaccine or a placebo. The material sequenced was peripheral blood, taken in a trial of Ad26.COV2.S vaccine versus placebo. The DNA for the CDR3 is TGTGCCAGCAGTTACTCCACAGCCTCTGGAAACACCATATATTTT. It encodes CASSYSTASGNTIYF.